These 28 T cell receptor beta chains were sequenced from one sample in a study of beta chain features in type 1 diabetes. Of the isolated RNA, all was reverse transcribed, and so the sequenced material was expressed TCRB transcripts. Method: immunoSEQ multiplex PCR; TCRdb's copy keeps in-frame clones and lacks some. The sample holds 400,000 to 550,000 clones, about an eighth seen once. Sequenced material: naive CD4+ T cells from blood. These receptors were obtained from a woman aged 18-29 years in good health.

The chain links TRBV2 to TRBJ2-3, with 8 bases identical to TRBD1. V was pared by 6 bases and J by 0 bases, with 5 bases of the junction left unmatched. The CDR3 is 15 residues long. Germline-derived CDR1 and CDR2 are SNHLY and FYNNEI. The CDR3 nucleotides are TGTGCCAGCAGGTCGGACAGGGTGAGCACAGATACGCAGTATTTT. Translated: CASRSDRVSTDTQYF.

This CDR3 reads CASSPWGTSSYTF. In DNA, the CDR3 is TGTGCCAGCAGCCCATGGGGGACCTCATCGTACACCTTC. This chain joins TRBV9 and TRBJ1-2, with a weak D call TRBD1 (5 bases). This CDR3 is 13 amino acids long. The V gene lost 4 bases and the J gene lost 11 bases, with 18 bases spanning the gap. Looked up from germline, CDR1 is SGDLS and CDR2 is YYNGEE.

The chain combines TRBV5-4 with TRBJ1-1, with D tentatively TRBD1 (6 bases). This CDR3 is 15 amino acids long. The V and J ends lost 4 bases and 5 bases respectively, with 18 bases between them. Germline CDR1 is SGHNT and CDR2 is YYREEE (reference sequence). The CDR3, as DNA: TGTGCCAGCAGCCGACAGGCGGGGGCGCAGACTGAAGCTTTCTTT. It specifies CASSRQAGAQTEAFF.

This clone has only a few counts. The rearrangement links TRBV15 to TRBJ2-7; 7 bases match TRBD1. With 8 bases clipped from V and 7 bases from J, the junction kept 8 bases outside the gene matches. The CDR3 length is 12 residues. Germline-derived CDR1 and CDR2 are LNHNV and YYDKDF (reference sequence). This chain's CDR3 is CATATGVREQYV. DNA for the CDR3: TGTGCCACCGCAACAGGGGTAAGGGAGCAGTACGTC.

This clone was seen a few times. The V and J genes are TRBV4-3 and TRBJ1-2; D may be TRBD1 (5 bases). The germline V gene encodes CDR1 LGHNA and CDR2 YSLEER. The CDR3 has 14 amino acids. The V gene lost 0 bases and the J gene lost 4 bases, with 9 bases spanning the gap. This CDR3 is CASSQDGDLYGYTF. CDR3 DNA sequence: TGCGCCAGCAGCCAAGATGGGGACCTCTATGGCTACACCTTC.

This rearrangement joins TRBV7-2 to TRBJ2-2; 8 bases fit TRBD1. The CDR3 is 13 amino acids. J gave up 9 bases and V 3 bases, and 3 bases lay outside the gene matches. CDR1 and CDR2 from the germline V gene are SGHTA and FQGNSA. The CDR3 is CASSFDRGRELFF. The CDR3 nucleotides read TGTGCCAGCAGCTTTGACAGGGGCCGGGAGCTGTTTTTT. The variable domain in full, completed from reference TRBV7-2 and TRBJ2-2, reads GAGVSQSPSNKVTEKGKDVELRCDPISGHTALYWYRQSLGQGLEFLIYFQGNSAPDKSGLPSDRFSAERTGGSVSTLTIQRTQQEDSAVYLCASSFDRGRELFFGEGSRLTVL.

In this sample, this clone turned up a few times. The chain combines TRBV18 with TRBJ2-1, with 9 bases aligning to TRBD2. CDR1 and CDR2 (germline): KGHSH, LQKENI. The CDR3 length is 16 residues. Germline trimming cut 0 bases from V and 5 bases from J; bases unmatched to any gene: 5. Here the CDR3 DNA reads TGTGCCAGCTCACCACCTGCGGGGGGGCTTGACAATGAGCAGTTCTTC. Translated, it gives CASSPPAGGLDNEQFF.

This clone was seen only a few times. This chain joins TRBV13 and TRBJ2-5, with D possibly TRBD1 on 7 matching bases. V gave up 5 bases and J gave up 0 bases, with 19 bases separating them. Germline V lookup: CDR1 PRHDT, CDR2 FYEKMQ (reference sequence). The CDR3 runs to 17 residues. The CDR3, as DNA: TGTGCCAGCAGCCCCCCGGCCAGGGGGGAGTACCAAGAGACCCAGTACTTC. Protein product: CASSPPARGEYQETQYF.

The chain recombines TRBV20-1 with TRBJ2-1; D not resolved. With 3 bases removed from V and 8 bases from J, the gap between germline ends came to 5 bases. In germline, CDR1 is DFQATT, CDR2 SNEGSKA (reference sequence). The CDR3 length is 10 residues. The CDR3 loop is CSASLHEQFF. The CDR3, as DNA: TGCAGTGCTAGTTTGCATGAGCAGTTCTTC.

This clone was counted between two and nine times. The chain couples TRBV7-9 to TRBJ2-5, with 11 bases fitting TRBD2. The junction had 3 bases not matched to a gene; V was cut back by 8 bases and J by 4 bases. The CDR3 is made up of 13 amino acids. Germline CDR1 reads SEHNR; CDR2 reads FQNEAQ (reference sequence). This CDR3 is CASLAGGTETQYF. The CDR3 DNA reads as TGTGCCAGCCTAGCGGGAGGAACAGAGACCCAGTACTTC. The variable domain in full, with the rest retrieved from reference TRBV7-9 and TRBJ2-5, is DTGVSQNPRHKITKRGQNVTFRCDPISEHNRLYWYRQTLGQGPEFLTYFQNEAQLEKSRLLSDRFSAERPKGSFSTLEIQRTEQGDSAMYLCASLAGGTETQYFGPGTRLLVL.

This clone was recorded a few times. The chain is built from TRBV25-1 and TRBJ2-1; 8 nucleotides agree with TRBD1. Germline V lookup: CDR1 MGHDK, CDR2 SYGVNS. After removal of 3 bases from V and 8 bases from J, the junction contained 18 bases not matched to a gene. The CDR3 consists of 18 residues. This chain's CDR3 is CASSDSGTGRGGWHEQFF. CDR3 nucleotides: TGTGCCAGCAGTGACTCCGGGACAGGTAGAGGAGGCTGGCATGAGCAGTTCTTC.

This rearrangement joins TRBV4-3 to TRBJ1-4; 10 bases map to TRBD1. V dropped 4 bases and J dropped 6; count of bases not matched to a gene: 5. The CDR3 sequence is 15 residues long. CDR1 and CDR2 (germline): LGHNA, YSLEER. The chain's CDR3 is CASSPWTGGDEKLFF. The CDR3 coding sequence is TGCGCCAGCAGCCCCTGGACAGGGGGGGATGAAAAACTGTTTTTT.

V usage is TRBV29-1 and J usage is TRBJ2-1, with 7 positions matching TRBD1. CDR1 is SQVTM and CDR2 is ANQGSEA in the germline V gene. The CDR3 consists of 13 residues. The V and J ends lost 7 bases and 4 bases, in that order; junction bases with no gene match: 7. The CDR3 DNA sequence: TGCAGCGCTGGGGGCAGGGGGTACAATGAGCAGTTCTTC. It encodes CSAGGRGYNEQFF.

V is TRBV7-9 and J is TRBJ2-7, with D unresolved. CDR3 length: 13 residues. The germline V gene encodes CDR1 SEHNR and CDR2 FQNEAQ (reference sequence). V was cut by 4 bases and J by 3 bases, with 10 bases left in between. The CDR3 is CASSSSAGYEQYF. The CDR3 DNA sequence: TGTGCCAGCAGCTCCTCGGCCGGCTACGAGCAGTACTTC.

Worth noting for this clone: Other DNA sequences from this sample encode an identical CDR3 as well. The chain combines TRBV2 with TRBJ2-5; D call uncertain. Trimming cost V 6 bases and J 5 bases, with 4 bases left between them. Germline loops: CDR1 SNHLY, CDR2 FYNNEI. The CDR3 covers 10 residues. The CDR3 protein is CASSLETQYF. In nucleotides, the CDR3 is TGTGCCAGCAGCCTTGAGACCCAGTACTTC.

CDR3 amino acids: CASSNDWQETQYF. In nucleotides, the CDR3 is TGCGCCAGCAGCAATGACTGGCAAGAGACCCAGTACTTC. The chain recombines TRBV5-1 with TRBJ2-5, with unresolved D. The CDR3 length is 13 residues. V lost 4 bases and J 2 bases, leaving 9 bases between the germline ends. The germline CDR1 and CDR2 sequences are SGHRS and YFSETQ.

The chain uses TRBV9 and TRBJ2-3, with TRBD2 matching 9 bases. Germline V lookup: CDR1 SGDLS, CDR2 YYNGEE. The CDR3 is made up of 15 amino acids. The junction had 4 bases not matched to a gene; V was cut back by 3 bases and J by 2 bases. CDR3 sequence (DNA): TGTGCCAGCAGCGCCCTAGCGGGGATCACAGATACGCAGTATTTT. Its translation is CASSALAGITDTQYF.

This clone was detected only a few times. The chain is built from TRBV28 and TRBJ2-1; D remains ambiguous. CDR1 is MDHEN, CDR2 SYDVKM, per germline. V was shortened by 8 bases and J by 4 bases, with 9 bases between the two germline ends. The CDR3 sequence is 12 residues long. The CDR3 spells CASQTLYNEQFF. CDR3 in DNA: TGTGCCAGCCAAACATTGTACAATGAGCAGTTCTTC.

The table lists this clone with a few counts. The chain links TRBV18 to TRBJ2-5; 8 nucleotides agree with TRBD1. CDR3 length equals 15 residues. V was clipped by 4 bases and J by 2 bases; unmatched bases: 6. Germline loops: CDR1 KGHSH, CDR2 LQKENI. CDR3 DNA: TGTGCCAGCTCACTAGGCGGACAGGGTCAAGAGACCCAGTACTTC. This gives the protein CASSLGGQGQETQYF. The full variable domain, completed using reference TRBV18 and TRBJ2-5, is NAGVMQNPRHLVRRRGQEARLRCSPMKGHSHVYWYRQLPEEGLKFMVYLQKENIIDESGMPKERFSAEFPKEGPSILRIQQVVRGDSAAYFCASSLGGQGQETQYFGPGTRLLVL.

The CDR3 spells CASSQVDRESDSPLHF. CDR3 nucleotide sequence: TGTGCCAGCAGCCAAGTGGACAGGGAAAGTGATTCACCCCTCCACTTT. The chain joins TRBV4-2 to TRBJ1-6; 8 nucleotides line up with TRBD1. The J segment lost 8 bases and the V segment lost 1 base, leaving 7 bases of the junction unmatched. CDR1 is LGHNA, CDR2 YNFKEQ, per germline. The CDR3 consists of 16 residues.

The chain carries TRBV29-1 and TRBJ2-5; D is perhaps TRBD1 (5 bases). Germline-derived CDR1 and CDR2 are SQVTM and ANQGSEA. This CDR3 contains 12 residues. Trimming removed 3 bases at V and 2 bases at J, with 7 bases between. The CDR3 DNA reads TGCAGCGTTGATCACAGGCAAGAGACCCAGTACTTC. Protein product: CSVDHRQETQYF.

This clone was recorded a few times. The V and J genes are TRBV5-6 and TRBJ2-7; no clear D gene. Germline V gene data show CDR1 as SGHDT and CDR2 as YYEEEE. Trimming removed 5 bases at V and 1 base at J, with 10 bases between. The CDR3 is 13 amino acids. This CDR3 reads CASRELQSYEQYF. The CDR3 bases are TGTGCCAGCAGGGAATTGCAGTCCTACGAGCAGTACTTC.

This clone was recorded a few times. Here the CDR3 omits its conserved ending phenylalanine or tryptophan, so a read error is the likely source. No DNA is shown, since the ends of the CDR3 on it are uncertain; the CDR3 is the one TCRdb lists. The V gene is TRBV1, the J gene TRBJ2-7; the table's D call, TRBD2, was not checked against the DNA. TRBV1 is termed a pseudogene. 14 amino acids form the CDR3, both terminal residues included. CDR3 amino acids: CTSATSGRRGTTFL.

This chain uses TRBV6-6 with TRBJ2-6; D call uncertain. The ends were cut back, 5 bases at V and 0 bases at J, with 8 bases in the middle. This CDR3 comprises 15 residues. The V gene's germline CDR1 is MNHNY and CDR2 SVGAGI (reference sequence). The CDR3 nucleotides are TGTGCCAGCAGTGTACCTAACTCTGGGGCCAACGTCCTGACTTTC. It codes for CASSVPNSGANVLTF.

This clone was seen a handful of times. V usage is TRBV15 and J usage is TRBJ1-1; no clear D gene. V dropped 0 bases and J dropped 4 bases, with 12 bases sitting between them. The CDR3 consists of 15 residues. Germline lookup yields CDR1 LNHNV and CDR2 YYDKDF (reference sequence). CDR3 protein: CATSRDLEGSTEAFF. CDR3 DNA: TGTGCCACCAGCAGAGATCTAGAGGGAAGCACTGAAGCTTTCTTT.

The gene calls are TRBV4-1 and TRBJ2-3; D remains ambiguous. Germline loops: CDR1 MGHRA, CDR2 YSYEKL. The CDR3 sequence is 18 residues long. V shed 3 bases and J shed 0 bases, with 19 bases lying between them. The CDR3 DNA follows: TGCGCCAGCAGCCATTTACCAGCTGTCCGCCCTAGCACAGATACGCAGTATTTT. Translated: CASSHLPAVRPSTDTQYF.

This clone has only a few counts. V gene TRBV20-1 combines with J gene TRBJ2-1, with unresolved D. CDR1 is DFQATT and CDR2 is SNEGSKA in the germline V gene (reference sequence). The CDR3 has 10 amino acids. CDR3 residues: CSVWDNEQFF. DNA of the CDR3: TGCAGCGTTTGGGACAATGAGCAGTTCTTC.

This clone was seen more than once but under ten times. The CDR3 spells CSVEEATAEAFF. The DNA for the CDR3 is TGCAGCGTTGAAGAAGCGACAGCTGAAGCTTTCTTT. V and J are TRBV29-1 and TRBJ1-1, with D possibly TRBD1 on 5 matching bases. The CDR3 has 12 residues. V dropped 0 bases and J dropped 6 bases, with 8 bases sitting between them. CDR1 is SQVTM and CDR2 is ANQGSEA in the germline V gene.